Following are 7 T cell receptor beta chains from one sample sequenced in a study of cytomegalovirus exposure and HLA in healthy donors (dated by TCRdb to 2016 to 2017). Receptors were amplified or captured by the immunoSEQ multiplex PCR assay. For the multiplex PCR, a mixture combining 60 forward primers for TCR Vbeta segments and 13 reverse primers for TCR Jbeta segments was used. Here the immuneACCESS table is served through TCRdb, limited to in-frame sequences with V and J called. Missing clones are a known gap in these copies; in checked studies unresolved V genes cover under half, and the rest lacks a known reason. The table for this sample lists around 130,000 clones; around 86% of them were counted only once. Together, the top ten hold 2.2% of the sample. The sequencing input was PBMCs. The receptors shown here come from a woman between 35 and 50 years old in good health and CMV-seronegative.

The CDR3 sequence: CASSQVSVETQYF. DNA of the CDR3: TGTGCCAGCTCACAGGTCAGCGTGGAGACCCAGTACTTC. The chain employs TRBV18 and TRBJ2-5, with D hard to call. This CDR3 contains 13 residues. Germline V CDR1 and CDR2: KGHSH, LQKENI. Trimming left V 4 bases short and J 5 bases short, with 11 bases between.

The genes are TRBV4-3 and TRBJ1-1; a weak D match, TRBD1 (6 bases). The CDR3 runs 13 residues. Between the trimmed V and J ends, which lost 2 bases and 3 bases, there was a span of 7 bases. Germline V gives CDR1 LGHNA, CDR2 YSLEER. The CDR3 spells CASSQYRDTEAFF. CDR3 sequence (DNA): TGCGCCAGCAGCCAATACAGGGACACTGAAGCTTTCTTT.

The chain carries TRBV25-1 and TRBJ2-1; D is perhaps TRBD1 (6 bases). The CDR3 totals 13 residues. Germline V gene data show CDR1 as MGHDK and CDR2 as SYGVNS. V lost 6 bases and J 12 bases, leaving 18 bases between the germline ends. The CDR3: CASSEDTRRGQFF. CDR3 in DNA: TGTGCCAGCAGCGAAGACACTCGCAGGGGGCAGTTCTTC.

This clone was seen more than once but under ten times. The chain is built from TRBV5-1 and TRBJ1-1; 8 bases are a match to TRBD1. V lost 3 bases to trimming and J lost 0 bases; unmatched junction nucleotides: 4. Per the germline V gene, CDR1 is SGHRS and CDR2 is YFSETQ. The CDR3 contains 15 residues. CDR3 nucleotides: TGCGCCAGCAGCTGGAGACAGGGGTTGAACACTGAAGCTTTCTTT. Amino acid sequence: CASSWRQGLNTEAFF.

The J gene is TRBJ2-1, the V gene TRBV9; 8 bases match TRBD2. Germline-derived CDR1 and CDR2 are SGDLS and YYNGEE. Losses at the gene ends were 2 bases for V and 9 bases for J; bases not matched to a gene: 10. CDR3 size: 15 residues. The CDR3 DNA is TGTGCCAGCAGCGTCGACCAGCGGGGGCGGGGTGAGCAGTTCTTC. The encoded protein is CASSVDQRGRGEQFF.

In its sample, this clone was seen once. V gene TRBV5-4 combines with J gene TRBJ2-3; D perhaps matches TRBD1 (6 bases). This CDR3 contains 14 residues. V shed 4 bases and J shed 3 bases, with 12 bases lying between them. In germline, CDR1 is SGHNT, CDR2 YYREEE (reference sequence). The CDR3 bases are TGTGCCAGCAGCACGAATGGACAGACAGATACGCAGTATTTT. Protein: CASSTNGQTDTQYF.

Concerning this clone: No conserved phenylalanine or tryptophan is present at the end of the CDR3, so a read error is the likely explanation. This chain joins TRBV27 and TRBJ2-7; 11 bases are shared with TRBD2. CDR1 is MNHEY and CDR2 is SMNVEV in the germline V gene (reference sequence). Germline trimming cut 2 bases from V and 6 bases from J; bases unmatched to any gene: 12. The CDR3 extends over 17 amino acids. The CDR3 DNA sequence: TGTGCCAGCAGTTTAGATCGGCTAGCGGGAGGCTCTACCGAGCAGTACCTC. Amino acids: CASSLDRLAGGSTEQYL.